Following are 29 T cell receptor beta chains from one sample sequenced in a study of cytomegalovirus exposure and HLA in healthy donors. Method: immunoSEQ multiplex PCR; TCRdb's copy keeps in-frame clones and lacks some. Here the sample spans 250,000 to 350,000 clones, 75% to 90% being singletons. Source material: PBMCs. These TCRs come from a woman under 40 in good health and CMV-seropositive.

The chain carries TRBV18 and TRBJ2-7; 10 nucleotides line up with TRBD1. The CDR3 extends over 15 amino acids. V was pared by 6 bases and J by 5 bases, with 10 bases of the junction left unmatched. The germline V gene encodes CDR1 KGHSH and CDR2 LQKENI. CDR3 loop: CASSRSGTGADEQYF. The CDR3, as DNA: TGTGCCAGCTCCCGGTCCGGGACAGGGGCCGACGAGCAGTACTTC.

The V call is TRBV5-1, the J call TRBJ1-4; D is possibly TRBD1 (5 bases). CDR1 SGHRS and CDR2 YFSETQ come from the germline V gene. The CDR3 is made up of 15 amino acids. Trimming shortened V by 1 base and J by 1 base, and 8 bases separated the two germline ends. The CDR3 DNA sequence: TGCGCCAGCAGCTTGAGTGGGGGAACTAATGAAAAACTGTTTTTT. As protein: CASSLSGGTNEKLFF.

The chain couples TRBV9 to TRBJ2-1; 11 bases agree with TRBD2. This CDR3 is 15 amino acids long. The J segment lost 5 bases and the V segment lost 2 bases, leaving 3 bases of the junction unmatched. Looked up from germline, CDR1 is SGDLS and CDR2 is YYNGEE. The CDR3 here is CASSVGTSGHNEQFF. The CDR3 DNA is TGTGCCAGCAGCGTCGGGACTAGCGGCCACAATGAGCAGTTCTTC.

The chain couples TRBV28 to TRBJ1-5; D perhaps matches TRBD1 (5 bases). Trimming removed 6 bases at V and 0 bases at J, with 18 bases between. The CDR3 runs to 17 residues. CDR1 is MDHEN, CDR2 SYDVKM, per germline. This chain's CDR3 is CASRAGTFGRSNQPQHF. The DNA for the CDR3 is TGTGCCAGCAGAGCCGGGACTTTCGGGCGTAGCAATCAGCCCCAGCATTTT.

V gene TRBV7-9 combines with J gene TRBJ2-2, with 7 bases aligning to TRBD2. The trim removed 2 bases at V and 5 bases at J, leaving 5 bases unmatched. Looked up from germline, CDR1 is SEHNR and CDR2 is FQNEAQ (reference sequence). CDR3 length: 15 residues. The CDR3 is CASSLRDYETGELFF. CDR3 coding DNA: TGTGCCAGCAGCTTAAGGGACTATGAAACCGGGGAGCTGTTTTTT.

The CDR3: CSAYTVMNTEAFF. DNA of the CDR3: TGCAGCGCATACACCGTCATGAACACTGAAGCTTTCTTT. The chain recombines TRBV29-1 with TRBJ1-1; no firm D call. This CDR3 has 13 residues. The germline V gene has CDR1 SQVTM and CDR2 ANQGSEA. V was cut by 7 bases and J by 0 bases, with 12 bases left in between.

The chain combines TRBV5-6 with TRBJ1-6, with D possibly matching TRBD1 (5 bases). The germline V gene encodes CDR1 SGHDT and CDR2 YYEEEE. This CDR3 contains 14 residues. V was cut by 0 bases and J by 9 bases, with 10 bases left in between. CDR3 in DNA: TGTGCCAGCAGCTTGGGGCAGGGTGGTTCACCCCTCCACTTT. The encoded protein is CASSLGQGGSPLHF.

V usage is TRBV6-4 and J usage is TRBJ1-2; D may be TRBD1 (6 bases). CDR3 size: 15 residues. Between the trimmed V and J ends, which lost 2 bases and 1 base, there was a span of 11 bases. Germline V gene data show CDR1 as MRHNA and CDR2 as SNTAGT. In DNA, the CDR3 is TGTGCCAGCAGTGACCGGCAGGGGAGTAACTATGGCTACACCTTC. Residues: CASSDRQGSNYGYTF.

The chain combines TRBV5-4 with TRBJ2-7; D perhaps matches TRBD2 (6 bases). Deletions cut 2 bases from V and 6 bases from J, with 15 bases between. CDR1 is SGHNT and CDR2 is YYREEE in the germline V gene (reference sequence). CDR3 length: 14 amino acids. CDR3 coding DNA: TGTGCCAGCAGCTTACTGACTAGTACGGGCGAGCAGTACTTC. It translates to CASSLLTSTGEQYF.

J is TRBJ2-4 and V is TRBV2; D gene unclear. With 8 bases removed from V and 9 bases from J, the gap between germline ends came to 14 bases. Germline V gene data show CDR1 as SNHLY and CDR2 as FYNNEI. The CDR3 has 12 residues. The CDR3 DNA reads TGTGCCAGCTTAGGAGTGTCGGGCATTCAGTACTTC. Translated, it gives CASLGVSGIQYF.

This chain links TRBV27 with TRBJ1-2, with 7 bases identical to TRBD1. This CDR3 is built from 14 residues. With V trimmed by 5 bases and J by 7 bases, 10 bases remained unmatched. Germline V gene data show CDR1 as MNHEY and CDR2 as SMNVEV (reference sequence). The CDR3 DNA is TGTGCCAGCAGTCCCCGACAGGGAATAGGTGGCTACACCTTC. Protein product: CASSPRQGIGGYTF.

The genes are TRBV6-9 and TRBJ1-1; D is undetermined. Between the trimmed V and J ends, which lost 2 bases and 3 bases, there was a span of 13 bases. The CDR3 extends over 15 amino acids. Germline loops: CDR1 MNHGY, CDR2 SVAAGI. The CDR3 coding sequence is TGTGCCAGCAGTTATCCCGGACCAGAGGACACTGAAGCTTTCTTT. Translating gives CASSYPGPEDTEAFF.

The chain carries TRBV4-2 and TRBJ2-7; weak D call: TRBD2 (5 bases). Looked up from germline, CDR1 is LGHNA and CDR2 is YNFKEQ. This CDR3 contains 13 residues. Trimming took off 4 bases at V and 7 bases at J, with 14 bases between the two ends. The CDR3 DNA reads TGTGCCAGCAGCCCCACGGACGGGAATGAGCAGTACTTC. It specifies CASSPTDGNEQYF.

The chain employs TRBV9 and TRBJ2-5; 9 nucleotides line up with TRBD2. Looked up from germline, CDR1 is SGDLS and CDR2 is YYNGEE. The ends lost 2 bases at V and 5 bases at J; junction bases unmatched: 1. The CDR3 totals 13 residues. The CDR3 bases are TGTGCCAGCAGCGTGGGACTAGCCGAGACCCAGTACTTC. Translating it yields CASSVGLAETQYF.

The chain recombines TRBV30 with TRBJ2-6; D possibly uses TRBD1 or TRBD2 (6 bases each). V lost 1 base and J 2 bases, leaving 12 bases between the germline ends. Germline V CDR1 and CDR2: GTSNPN, SVGIG (reference sequence). There are 16 residues in the CDR3. The DNA for the CDR3 is TGTGCCTGGAGTGGGCCCGGGGGCACTGGGGCCAACGTCCTGACTTTC. Protein sequence: CAWSGPGGTGANVLTF.

The J gene is TRBJ1-2, the V gene TRBV29-1; unclear D gene. There are 11 residues in the CDR3. Per germline, CDR1 SQVTM and CDR2 ANQGSEA. V lost 6 bases to trimming and J lost 3 bases, with 8 bases between them. This CDR3 is CSVVEDYGYTF. The CDR3 DNA sequence: TGCAGCGTGGTAGAAGACTATGGCTACACCTTC.

This clone was picked up a small number of times. J is TRBJ2-7 and V is TRBV11-2; D is perhaps TRBD2 (5 bases). The V end lost 4 bases, the J end lost 2 bases, and 9 bases lay between the germline ends. Germline CDR1 SGHAT, CDR2 FQNNGV. CDR3 length equals 13 residues. The chain's CDR3 is CASSYGEPYEQYF. The CDR3 bases are TGTGCCAGCAGCTACGGGGAACCCTACGAGCAGTACTTC.

The chain combines TRBV18 with TRBJ2-7; D not certain. This CDR3 region has 13 residues. V dropped 1 base and J dropped 1 base, with 5 bases sitting between them. Germline-derived CDR1 and CDR2 are KGHSH and LQKENI. DNA of the CDR3: TGTGCCAGCTCACCACGGGGTTCCTACGAGCAGTACTTC. This codes for CASSPRGSYEQYF.

V usage is TRBV9 and J usage is TRBJ2-5; 7 nucleotides agree with TRBD2. The CDR3 extends over 15 amino acids. The germline gives CDR1 SGDLS, CDR2 YYNGEE. Germline trimming cut 6 bases from V and 6 bases from J; bases unmatched to any gene: 14. DNA for the CDR3: TGTGCCAGCACCCTACCTAGCGGACGCTCTAAGACCCAGTACTTC. Its translation is CASTLPSGRSKTQYF.

The chain is built from TRBV18 and TRBJ2-7, with 9 bases lining up with TRBD2. This CDR3 has 15 amino acids. Losses at the gene ends were 3 bases for V and 3 bases for J; bases not matched to a gene: 6. Germline CDR1 and CDR2: KGHSH and LQKENI. The CDR3 region has the DNA TGTGCCAGCTCACCCGGACTAGCGAGCCGCTACGAGCAGTACTTC. Translated, it gives CASSPGLASRYEQYF.

The J gene is TRBJ2-3, the V gene TRBV4-1; 12 nucleotides line up with TRBD2. The germline V gene has CDR1 MGHRA and CDR2 YSYEKL. The CDR3 totals 15 residues. With 5 bases clipped from V and 3 bases from J, the junction kept 3 bases outside the gene matches. CDR3 sequence reads: CASSWTSGATDTQYF. The CDR3 DNA reads as TGCGCCAGCAGCTGGACTAGCGGGGCAACAGATACGCAGTATTTT.

The chain couples TRBV30 to TRBJ1-1, with a tentative D call TRBD1 (6 bases). Trimming shortened V by 2 bases and J by 3 bases, and 13 bases separated the two germline ends. The CDR3 is made up of 14 amino acids. The germline V gene has CDR1 GTSNPN and CDR2 SVGIG (reference sequence). In nucleotides, the CDR3 is TGTGCCTGGAGTTTCCCTGAGGGGGACACTGAAGCTTTCTTT. Residues: CAWSFPEGDTEAFF.

As for this clone: Other DNA sequences in the same sample also yield this CDR3. The chain uses TRBV7-9 and TRBJ2-7; the D is unclear. Germline V lookup: CDR1 SEHNR, CDR2 FQNEAQ (reference sequence). CDR3 length equals 14 residues. Trimming cost V 0 bases and J 0 bases, with 6 bases left between them. The CDR3 DNA sequence: TGTGCCAGCAGCTTAGCTGGGTCCTCCTACGAGCAGTACTTC. Protein product: CASSLAGSSYEQYF.

The sample holds one count of this clone. The chain joins TRBV5-1 to TRBJ2-1; 14 nucleotides align to TRBD2. V shed 7 bases and J 7 bases; nucleotides not matched to a gene: 7. This CDR3 is built from 15 residues. Germline V lookup: CDR1 SGHRS, CDR2 YFSETQ. CDR3 nucleotide sequence: TGCGCCAGCTCCCCGGGACTAGCGGGAGCTAATGAGCAGTTCTTC. Its translation is CASSPGLAGANEQFF.

This chain joins TRBV25-1 and TRBJ1-2; 7 bases fit TRBD1. The CDR3 has 14 amino acids. The V gene end was trimmed by 6 bases and the J gene end by 4 bases; junction bases not matched to a gene: 8. Germline lookup yields CDR1 MGHDK and CDR2 SYGVNS. CDR3: CASSPTGKLYGYTF. CDR3 nucleotide sequence: TGTGCCAGCAGCCCGACAGGGAAACTCTATGGCTACACCTTC.

The chain recombines TRBV15 with TRBJ1-2; D is unclear. The germline CDR1 and CDR2 sequences are LNHNV and YYDKDF (reference sequence). V lost 0 bases to trimming and J lost 7 bases, with 12 bases between them. The CDR3 runs 14 residues. In DNA, the CDR3 is TGTGCCACCAGCAGAGAAGGGTTGAGTGGTGGCTACACCTTC. It encodes CATSREGLSGGYTF.

Only one count was recorded for this clone. The chain has TRBV9 and TRBJ2-7; D gene unclear. Trimming stripped 3 bases from V and 1 base from J, with 11 bases between. There are 14 residues in the CDR3. Germline CDR1 reads SGDLS; CDR2 reads YYNGEE. The CDR3 protein is CASSGSSESYEQYF. The CDR3 DNA is TGTGCCAGCAGCGGCTCTTCTGAGTCCTACGAGCAGTACTTC.

The chain recombines TRBV27 with TRBJ2-7; the match to TRBD1 covers 7 bases. Germline CDR1 reads MNHEY; CDR2 reads SMNVEV (reference sequence). After removal of 5 bases from V and 7 bases from J, the junction contained 14 bases not matched to a gene. There are 15 residues in the CDR3. This chain's CDR3 is CASSEQGPYPREQYF. CDR3 DNA: TGTGCCAGCAGTGAACAGGGGCCCTACCCCCGGGAGCAGTACTTC.

This clone was seen more than once but under ten times. V gene TRBV7-9 combines with J gene TRBJ1-2; 12 positions agree with TRBD1. Trimming took 4 bases from V and 7 from J; bases not matched to a gene: 7. The V gene's germline CDR1 is SEHNR and CDR2 FQNEAQ (reference sequence). There are 15 residues in the CDR3. The CDR3 loop reads CASSSGTGGAGGYTF. The CDR3 DNA reads as TGTGCCAGCAGCTCTGGGACAGGGGGCGCCGGTGGCTACACCTTC.